The 26 T cell receptor beta chains in this list originate from one sample, sequenced in a study of Graves' ophthalmopathy and Graves' hyperthyroidism. Investigators amplified TCR beta CDR3 regions from RNA transcripts. A first-round RT-PCR used HTBI primers, followed by a second-round multiplex PCR. TCRdb ran MiXCR on the multiplex PCR reads and lists one entry per CDR3 protein. This sample has 340,000 or so distinct CDR3 sequences; roughly 15% occur once, and the top ten carry more than 9%. Sequenced: peripheral blood. These receptors came from an adult man with Graves' ophthalmopathy.

This clonotype appeared many times. The genes are TRBV7-2 and TRBJ1-5, with a weak D call TRBD1 (5 bases). Per germline, CDR1 SGHTA and CDR2 FQGNSA. The CDR3 length is 14 residues. The V gene lost 2 bases and the J gene lost 5 bases, with 10 bases spanning the gap. CDR3 sequence reads: CASSLRGSYQPQHF. The CDR3 coding sequence is TGTGCCAGCAGCTTAAGGGGTTCCTATCAGCCCCAGCATTTT.

The chain joins TRBV6-2 or TRBV6-3 to TRBJ2-7, with D unresolved. The germline V gene encodes CDR1 MNHEY and CDR2 SVGEGT. The V end was cut by 7 bases, the J end by 3 bases, with 10 bases between. The CDR3 loop spans 12 amino acids. CDR3 coding DNA: TGTGCCAGCAACCCAGGAGACTACGAGCAGTACTTC. Protein: CASNPGDYEQYF.

This clonotype was seen repeatedly, ten times or more. V and J are TRBV28 and TRBJ2-7; 9 bases are shared with TRBD1. The CDR3 totals 12 residues. CDR1 is MDHEN, CDR2 SYDVKM, per germline. V gave up 5 bases and J gave up 6 bases; unmatched junction bases: 2. CDR3 loop: CASSTGGFEQYF. DNA for the CDR3: TGTGCCAGCAGTACAGGGGGCTTCGAGCAGTACTTC.

This clonotype was seen many times. The gene calls are TRBV2 and TRBJ2-7, with no clear D. Germline CDR1 and CDR2: SNHLY and FYNNEI. The CDR3 is 10 residues long. Trimming removed 4 bases at V and 3 bases at J, with 1 base between. The CDR3 sequence: CASSVYEQYF. For the CDR3, the DNA is TGTGCCAGCAGTGTCTACGAGCAGTACTTC.

The V and J genes are TRBV15 and TRBJ1-2; no reliable D call. V was trimmed by 0 bases and J by 6 bases, leaving 5 bases between them. Germline lookup yields CDR1 LNHNV and CDR2 YYDKDF (reference sequence). This CDR3 is built from 12 residues. Here the CDR3 reads CATSRELNGYTF. Here the CDR3 DNA reads TGTGCCACCAGCAGAGAACTCAATGGCTACACCTTC. The full variable domain, rest sourced from reference TRBV15 and TRBJ1-2, is DAMVIQNPRYQVTQFGKPVTLSCSQTLNHNVMYWYQQKSSQAPKLLFHYYDKDFNNEADTPDNFQSRRPNTSFCFLDIRSPGLGDTAMYLCATSRELNGYTFGSGTRLTVV.

The table lists this clonotype with many counts. This sequence joins TRBV4-1 and TRBJ2-5; D ambiguous. The V gene lost 4 bases and the J gene lost 5 bases, with 11 bases spanning the gap. The length of the CDR3 is 13 residues. The germline gives CDR1 MGHRA, CDR2 YSYEKL. The DNA for the CDR3 is TGCGCCAGCAGCCCTCCAGGTCCGGAGACCCAGTACTTC. As protein: CASSPPGPETQYF.

This clonotype appeared many times. This chain joins TRBV9 and TRBJ2-5; tentatively, D is TRBD1 (6 bases). Germline V gives CDR1 SGDLS, CDR2 YYNGEE. The CDR3 has 15 amino acids. V was shortened by 0 bases and J by 4 bases, with 13 bases between the two germline ends. The CDR3 DNA reads TGTGCCAGCAGCGTAGCAGGAACAGGGCGAGAGACCCAGTACTTC. Its translation: CASSVAGTGRETQYF.

The chain combines TRBV18 with TRBJ2-7, with 7 positions matching TRBD1. The CDR3 is 17 residues long. Per germline, CDR1 KGHSH and CDR2 LQKENI. V shed 3 bases, J shed 2 bases, and the junction held 13 bases outside the gene matches. The DNA for the CDR3 is TGTGCCAGCTCACCCTATGTTCGACAGGGCACTCCCTACGAGCAGTACTTC. Amino acid sequence: CASSPYVRQGTPYEQYF.

Ten or more counts support this clonotype. V gene TRBV12-3 or TRBV12-4 combines with J gene TRBJ1-6; possible D gene TRBD1, 5 bases. The CDR3 spans 15 residues. V was cut by 4 bases and J by 1 base, with 8 bases left in between. The CDR3 DNA sequence: TGTGCCAGCAGTTATCAGGGTTCCTATAATTCACCCCTCCACTTT. Translation gives CASSYQGSYNSPLHF.

This clonotype was seen ten or more times. This chain uses TRBV5-4 with TRBJ1-5; TRBD1 matches at 9 bases. Germline V CDR1 and CDR2: SGHNT, YYREEE (reference sequence). Germline trimming cut 3 bases from V and 2 bases from J; bases unmatched to any gene: 15. The CDR3 is made up of 19 amino acids. CDR3 nucleotides: TGTGCCAGCAGCTCGCTTTATGCACGACAGGGGGGGGGCAATCAGCCCCAGCATTTT. Amino acid sequence: CASSSLYARQGGGNQPQHF.

This clonotype was seen many times. This chain uses TRBV29-1 with TRBJ2-5, with 7 bases fitting TRBD2. Per germline, CDR1 SQVTM and CDR2 ANQGSEA. The V segment lost 2 bases and the J segment 1 base; nucleotides outside the gene matches: 4. This CDR3 has 14 amino acids. In nucleotides, the CDR3 is TGCAGCGTTGAAAGGGACTACCCCCAAGAGACCCAGTACTTC. This gives the protein CSVERDYPQETQYF.

This clonotype was picked up many times. This CDR3 is missing its conserved last phenylalanine or tryptophan, likely due to a read error. The chain recombines TRBV18 with TRBJ1-1, with unresolved D. This CDR3 comprises 13 residues. CDR1 is KGHSH, CDR2 LQKENI, per germline. The CDR3, as DNA: TGTGCCAGCTCTCCACCAGGGAACACTGAAGCTTTCCTT. This encodes CASSPPGNTEAFL.

The table lists this clonotype with many counts. The rearrangement joins TRBV12-3 or TRBV12-4 to TRBJ2-5, with 8 bases fitting TRBD1. The CDR3 contains 15 residues. The J segment lost 4 bases and the V segment lost 6 bases, leaving 10 bases of the junction unmatched. The CDR3 loop reads CASRFDRGGLETQYF. CDR3 DNA: TGTGCCAGCAGATTCGACAGGGGAGGACTAGAGACCCAGTACTTC.

This clonotype was seen ten or more times. The rearrangement links TRBV28 to TRBJ1-5; D is unclear. CDR1 MDHEN and CDR2 SYDVKM come from the germline V gene. Trimming cost V 2 bases and J 0 bases, with 11 bases left between them. This CDR3 contains 16 residues. CDR3: CASSLTGSYSNQPQHF. In nucleotides, the CDR3 is TGTGCCAGCAGTTTAACCGGCAGTTATAGCAATCAGCCCCAGCATTTT.

Remarks on this clonotype: A much larger clonotype is one base distant, so this may be a read error. The chain uses TRBV27 and TRBJ2-7; 7 positions agree with TRBD1. The length of the CDR3 is 13 residues. From germline, CDR1 is MNHEY and CDR2 SMNVEV (reference sequence). V gave up 3 bases and J gave up 3 bases; unmatched junction bases: 2. The CDR3 is CASSFAGGYEQYF. In nucleotides, the CDR3 is TGTGCCAGCAGTTTCGCAGGGGGCTACGAGCAGTACTTC.

This clonotype showed up many times. This chain links TRBV20-1 with TRBJ2-7, with TRBD1 identical over 8 bases. Germline-derived CDR1 and CDR2 are DFQATT and SNEGSKA (reference sequence). With 7 bases clipped from V and 2 bases from J, the junction kept 7 bases outside the gene matches. This CDR3 has 13 amino acids. CDR3 in DNA: TGCAGTGTTCCGGGGACAGGCCCCTACGAGCAGTACTTC. It yields the protein CSVPGTGPYEQYF.

Many counts were recorded for this clonotype. The chain is built from TRBV12-3 or TRBV12-4 and TRBJ2-7; the match to TRBD2 covers 7 bases. Trimming took 7 bases from V and 8 from J; bases not matched to a gene: 5. The CDR3 loop spans 11 amino acids. DNA of the CDR3: TGTGCCAGCACCCTGGGAGGGCAGCAGTACTTC. Encoded protein: CASTLGGQQYF.

This clonotype was observed at least ten times. The chain carries TRBV28 and TRBJ2-2; no definite D call. This CDR3 contains 16 residues. V was clipped by 3 bases and J by 0 bases, with 11 bases between them. The germline CDR1 and CDR2 sequences are MDHEN and SYDVKM. The CDR3 spells CASSFPQSTNTGELFF. Here the CDR3 DNA reads TGTGCCAGCAGTTTTCCCCAGAGCACGAACACCGGGGAGCTGTTTTTT.

This clonotype showed up many times. The chain joins TRBV2 to TRBJ1-6; D is unresolved. V shed 6 bases and J shed 11 bases, with 20 bases lying between them. The V gene's germline CDR1 is SNHLY and CDR2 FYNNEI. The CDR3 loop spans 15 amino acids. The CDR3, as DNA: TGTGCCAGCAGCCCCAGGATTTCCCGCGGACCACCCCTCCACTTT. Amino acid sequence: CASSPRISRGPPLHF.

The chain has TRBV12-3 or TRBV12-4 and TRBJ1-2; 8 bases are shared with TRBD1. The V gene end was trimmed by 3 bases and the J gene end by 7 bases; junction bases not matched to a gene: 4. This CDR3 contains 13 residues. CDR3 residues: CASSFRQGAGYTF. As DNA, the CDR3 is TGTGCCAGCAGTTTCAGGCAGGGGGCTGGCTACACCTTC.

Many counts were recorded for this clonotype. The chain employs TRBV27 and TRBJ1-1, with D perhaps matching TRBD1 (5 bases). Germline V gives CDR1 MNHEY, CDR2 SMNVEV (reference sequence). Trimming left V 2 bases short and J 4 bases short, with 11 bases between. The CDR3 is 14 residues long. The CDR3 loop is CASSLPGRSTEAFF. DNA for the CDR3: TGTGCCAGCAGTTTACCGGGACGGAGCACTGAAGCTTTCTTT.

This clonotype was counted many times. V is TRBV20-1 and J is TRBJ2-5; D possibly corresponds to TRBD2 (6 bases). This CDR3 spans 15 amino acids. Germline CDR1 and CDR2: DFQATT and SNEGSKA (reference sequence). Deletions cut 6 bases from V and 5 bases from J, with 22 bases between. This chain's CDR3 is CSAQEGFPERETQYF. CDR3 nucleotide sequence: TGCAGTGCCCAGGAGGGTTTCCCGGAAAGGGAGACCCAGTACTTC.

This clonotype occurred many times. This sequence joins TRBV29-1 and TRBJ1-1; the D is unclear. V was clipped by 7 bases and J by 4 bases, with 16 bases between them. The germline gives CDR1 SQVTM, CDR2 ANQGSEA. The CDR3 covers 13 residues. In nucleotides, the CDR3 is TGCAGCGCCCTGGGTGGTCCCAGCACTGAAGCTTTCTTT. This translates into CSALGGPSTEAFF.

This clonotype was counted many times. This chain links TRBV2 with TRBJ2-7; 11 positions match TRBD1. With 7 bases clipped from V and 6 bases from J, the junction kept 5 bases outside the gene matches. The CDR3 is 13 amino acids. Germline assignment: CDR1 SNHLY and CDR2 FYNNEI. The CDR3 bases are TGTGCCAGCACCCTCGGGACAGGGGGCGAGCAGTACTTC. Its protein product is CASTLGTGGEQYF.

This clonotype was counted ten times or more. The chain employs TRBV19 and TRBJ1-5; 8 bases are a match to TRBD1. The CDR3 extends over 15 amino acids. The V gene's germline CDR1 is LNHDA and CDR2 SQIVND (reference sequence). J lost 2 bases, V lost 6 bases, and 6 bases had no gene match. Here the CDR3 DNA reads TGTGCCAGTAGGCCTGACAGGGGTGGCAATCAGCCCCAGCATTTT. Encoded protein: CASRPDRGGNQPQHF.

Ten or more counts support this clonotype. V gene TRBV4-1 combines with J gene TRBJ1-5; a possible D gene is TRBD1 (5 bases). Germline-derived CDR1 and CDR2 are MGHRA and YSYEKL. The CDR3 totals 18 residues. Trimming stripped 6 bases from V and 0 bases from J, with 21 bases between. The CDR3, as DNA: TGCGCCAGCAGTCTTACACCAGGGATGGGCTATAGCAATCAGCCCCAGCATTTT. It yields the protein CASSLTPGMGYSNQPQHF.